This T cell receptor (beta chain) was identified in a study of cytomegalovirus exposure and HLA in healthy donors. On the study more broadly: T cells numbering about 180 million yielded 95 million to 140 million unique TCR beta sequences in an earlier analysis.

The germline V gene encodes CDR1 MNHEY and CDR2 SVGAGI. This CDR3 spans 14 amino acids. The V gene lost 6 bases and the J gene lost 0 bases, with 9 bases spanning the gap. Study findings and constraints: Presence/absence analyses assumed roughly uniform sequencing depth across donors, which may not hold.

Primers included in the PCR were 60 Vbeta and 13 Jbeta primers. Sequencing was performed with immunoSEQ multiplex PCR; in TCRdb, only in-frame clones are kept and a portion is missing. This sample lists around 42,000 clones; its ten largest clones have about 1.2%. As for this clone: No antigen is known for it.

The receptor's source is a young man in good health and CMV-seronegative. J is TRBJ1-5 and V is TRBV6-5; no definite D call. The sequenced sample consisted of PBMCs. The CDR3 DNA follows: TGTGCCAGCAGCCCTAACCCTAGCAATCAGCCCCAGCATTTT. Translated: CASSPNPSNQPQHF.